A selection of T cell receptor beta chains follows, all from one sample in a study of T cells in Graves' hyperthyroidism and ophthalmopathy. One entry per CDR3 protein results from TCRdb running MiXCR on the multiplex PCR reads. Counted here are about half a million distinct CDR3 sequences, under 25% occurring once; the ten biggest clones make up under 55%. The material sequenced was blood. The receptors here all came from a woman in her seventies with Graves' ophthalmopathy. CDR3s include the opening cysteine and the closing phenylalanine or tryptophan. The D gene is left open where the match is weak. Size tells how often a clone was seen (once, few, many) or the class of an expanded clone, and some rows leave it out.

cdr3_aa cdr3_nt j_call d_call clone_size v_call
CSARGTGELFF TGCAGTGCTAGAGGGACCGGGGAGCTGTTTTTT TRBJ2-2 - few TRBV20-1
CASNLSGGLLGLHF TGTGCCAGCAATCTTTCAGGGGGCCTCCTTGGGTTGCACTTC TRBJ2-5 TRBD1 few TRBV27
CSARARRAPGSYEQYF TGCAGTGCTAGAGCCCGGCGCGCCCCGGGCTCCTACGAGCAGTACTTC TRBJ2-7 - - TRBV20-1
CASSSGTRLSHYGYTF TGTGCCAGCAGCTCGGGGACCAGGCTAAGTCACTATGGCTACACCTTC TRBJ1-2 - few TRBV7-2
CASSVAESYEQYF TGTGCCAGCAGCGTAGCAGAGAGCTACGAGCAGTACTTC TRBJ2-7 - - TRBV9
CSVEVQALQETQYF TGCAGCGTTGAAGTTCAGGCCCTACAAGAGACCCAGTACTTC TRBJ2-5 - - TRBV29-1
CASSTRDRSSYEQYF TGTGCCAGTAGTACCCGGGACAGGAGCTCCTACGAGCAGTACTTC TRBJ2-7 TRBD1 few TRBV19
CASSLTLPGGMQYF TGTGCCAGCAGTCTCACCCTCCCGGGAGGAATGCAGTATTTT TRBJ2-3 TRBD2 few TRBV6-1
CSARTSGSRTGELFF TGCAGCGCAAGGACTAGCGGGAGTCGCACCGGGGAGCTGTTTTTT TRBJ2-2 TRBD2 - TRBV29-1
CASSYSGQGWGEQYF TGTGCCAGCAGTTACTCAGGGCAGGGATGGGGCGAGCAGTACTTC TRBJ2-7 - few TRBV6-2/TRBV6-3
CALSVGGGRSTGELFF TGTGCCTTATCCGTTGGGGGCGGGAGAAGTACCGGGGAGCTGTTTTTT TRBJ2-2 - few TRBV30
CASSLLEGSTEAFF TGCGCCAGCAGCTTATTGGAGGGGAGCACTGAAGCTTTCTTT TRBJ1-1 - - TRBV5-1
CASSEWGNSNQPQHF TGTGCCAGTAGCGAATGGGGCAATAGCAATCAGCCCCAGCATTTT TRBJ1-5 - few TRBV19
CASSAGTGNNNQPQHF TGTGCCAGTAGTGCCGGGACAGGGAACAACAATCAGCCCCAGCATTTT TRBJ1-5 TRBD1 - TRBV19
CASSLGPRRGGTGELFF TGTGCCAGCAGCTTAGGGCCTCGCAGGGGAGGCACCGGGGAGCTGTTTTTT TRBJ2-2 - once TRBV7-2
CASSLTSAHHEQYF TGTGCCAGCAGCTTAACGTCGGCGCACCACGAGCAGTACTTC TRBJ2-7 - many TRBV7-6
CASSPEANLGYSPLHF TGCGCCAGCAGCCCGGAGGCCAATCTGGGTTATTCACCCCTCCACTTT TRBJ1-6 - - TRBV5-1
CASSQDRPGVGNEQFF TGTGCCAGCAGCCAAGATCGGCCAGGGGTTGGGAATGAGCAGTTCTTC TRBJ2-1 - many TRBV3-1
CASSIDPPYEQYF TGTGCCAGTAGTATAGATCCACCCTACGAGCAGTACTTC TRBJ2-7 - many TRBV19
CASSFDNPNTGELFF TGCGCCAGCAGCTTCGACAACCCGAACACCGGGGAGCTGTTTTTT TRBJ2-2 - few TRBV5-1
CATSDCHRLAFF TGTGCCACCAGTGATTGCCACCGTTTAGCTTTCTTT TRBJ1-1 - few TRBV24-1
CAISQDSLQRTEAFF TGTGCCATCAGCCAAGATTCACTCCAAAGGACTGAAGCTTTCTTT TRBJ1-1 - - TRBV3-1
CATRRLAGVGEDEQFF TGTGCCACCAGAAGACTAGCGGGAGTGGGGGAGGATGAGCAGTTCTTC TRBJ2-1 TRBD2 few TRBV15
CASKLGTAFSYEQYF TGCGCCAGCAAACTAGGGACAGCCTTTTCCTACGAGCAGTACTTC TRBJ2-7 TRBD1 - TRBV10-2
CASSQQQGSGYTF TGCGCCAGCAGCCAACAACAGGGGAGTGGCTACACCTTC TRBJ1-2 TRBD1 - TRBV4-3
CASSLEQGAGETYEQYF TGTGCCAGCAGTTTAGAACAGGGGGCGGGGGAGACCTACGAGCAGTACTTC TRBJ2-7 TRBD1 - TRBV28
CASSFHSLEAFF TGTGCCAGCAGCTTTCACTCCCTTGAAGCTTTCTTT TRBJ1-1 - many TRBV11-2
CASSSGTLRTGELFF TGTGCCAGCAGCTCCGGGACACTCCGAACCGGGGAGCTGTTTTTT TRBJ2-2 - many TRBV7-2
CASSKLAGGEQYF TGTGCCAGTAGTAAACTAGCGGGAGGCGAGCAGTACTTC TRBJ2-7 TRBD2 few TRBV19
CASSYSDRYTYEQYF TGTGCCAGCAGTTACTCCGACAGATACACCTACGAGCAGTACTTC TRBJ2-7 - many TRBV6-6
CANPRDRNQPQHF TGTGCCAACCCCCGGGACAGGAATCAGCCCCAGCATTTT TRBJ1-5 TRBD1 - TRBV9
CASSQGGERQPQHF TGTGCCAGCAGTCAGGGGGGGGAGAGACAGCCCCAGCATTTT TRBJ1-5 TRBD1 once TRBV3-1
CASSVLSLNTEAFF TGTGCCAGCAGCGTCCTTTCCCTGAACACTGAAGCTTTCTTT TRBJ1-1 - few TRBV9